This TCR beta chain was sequenced for a study of beta chain features in type 1 diabetes. Findings and limits, study-wide: All four CD4+ subsets of Type 1 diabetes patients contained TCRB CDR3s that were moderately but significantly shorter. Short templates might get an advantage during PCR, and this would be equal in patients and controls.

Germline V gives CDR1 SGDLS, CDR2 YYNGEE. V lost 4 bases and J lost 0, with 13 bases in between. CDR3 length: 15 amino acids. A word on this clone: Its antigen is unknown.

The authors reverse transcribed all of the isolated RNA, so sequencing captured expressed TCRB transcripts. Libraries were prepared by immunoSEQ multiplex PCR; TCRdb keeps only in-frame clonotypes and omits some of them. Counted here are a few hundred thousand clones, about a fifth occurring once; the ten biggest clones make up 0.028%. The V call is TRBV9, the J call TRBJ1-1; tentative D call: TRBD1 (5 bases). Sequencing used naive CD4+ T cells from blood. This receptor was obtained from a woman in her thirties or forties with type 1 diabetes. CDR3 bases: TGTGCCAGCAGCAAGCGACAGACCATGAACACTGAAGCTTTCTTT. Its translation: CASSKRQTMNTEAFF.